The text below deals with one T cell receptor (beta chain). V lost 2 bases to trimming and J lost 8 bases; unmatched junction nucleotides: 6. Germline lookup yields CDR1 SNHLY and CDR2 FYNNEI. There are 13 residues in the CDR3. This entry is derived from a study of blood T cells in healthy people across ages. Using a J-beta primer mix together with a sample-barcoded 5' primer, a second PCR was run for roughly 7 to 11 cycles. A single record per CDR3 protein comes from TCRdb applying MiXCR to the 5' RACE reads. The sample includes about 1.4 million distinct CDR3 sequences, approximately 60% of them seen just once.

The sample was blood. This receptor was taken from a man younger than 30 in good health. This rearrangement joins TRBV2 to TRBJ2-7; the match to TRBD1 covers 7 bases. CDR3 region: CASSERDSLQQYF. The CDR3 bases are TGTGCCAGCAGTGAAAGGGACAGTCTTCAGCAGTACTTC.